These 19 T cell receptor beta chains came from one sample sequenced in a study of OX40 agonist ivuxolimab in advanced cancers. The table came from immunoSEQ multiplex PCR; TCRdb's copy has only in-frame clones and leaves some out. The sample carries 75,000 to 100,000 clones, just over 90% recorded once. The source material was CD4+ or CD8+ T cells sorted from blood, sampled in a trial of the OX40 agonist ivuxolimab. Source of these receptors: an adult with an advanced solid tumor such as melanoma, head and neck, liver or kidney cancer.

The gene calls are TRBV6-5 and TRBJ2-3, with unresolved D. Germline assignment: CDR1 MNHEY and CDR2 SVGAGI. This CDR3 spans 13 amino acids. V dropped 7 bases and J dropped 2 bases, with 10 bases sitting between them. The DNA for the CDR3 is TGTGCCAGCACGATGGACCTCACAGATACGCAGTATTTT. Encoded protein: CASTMDLTDTQYF.

This rearrangement joins TRBV19 to TRBJ2-1; tentative D call: TRBD1 (5 bases). The V end was cut by 1 base, the J end by 7 bases, with 14 bases between. The CDR3 contains 15 residues. The germline V gene has CDR1 LNHDA and CDR2 SQIVND (reference sequence). CDR3 DNA sequence: TGTGCCAGTAGTATAGGGACCATGGGGCAAAATGAGCAGTTCTTC. The encoded protein is CASSIGTMGQNEQFF.

The chain employs TRBV10-3 and TRBJ1-4; D might be TRBD1 (6 bases). The CDR3 spans 14 residues. The V gene's germline CDR1 is ENHRY and CDR2 SYGVKD. V lost 6 bases to trimming and J lost 7 bases, with 15 bases between them. The CDR3 DNA follows: TGTGCCATCAGCTCTGGGGGCTCTCTTGAAAAACTGTTTTTT. It codes for CAISSGGSLEKLFF.

V and J are TRBV7-2 and TRBJ2-4; no definite D call. Germline V gene data show CDR1 as SGHTA and CDR2 as FQGNSA. The CDR3 spans 14 residues. V was clipped by 4 bases and J by 2 bases, with 9 bases between them. CDR3 nucleotides: TGTGCCAGCAGCTCAGGAGTTTCCAAAAACATTCAGTACTTC. Protein product: CASSSGVSKNIQYF.

This chain links TRBV6-5 with TRBJ1-5; D perhaps matches TRBD1 (6 bases). Germline V gives CDR1 MNHEY, CDR2 SVGAGI. Trimming pared 6 bases from V and 6 bases from J, leaving 12 bases between. The CDR3 runs 13 residues. CDR3 region: CASRHRVGQPQHF. CDR3 DNA sequence: TGTGCCAGCAGACACAGGGTAGGTCAGCCCCAGCATTTT.

The J gene is TRBJ2-5, the V gene TRBV30; TRBD2 might be the D (5 bases). CDR1 is GTSNPN and CDR2 is SVGIG in the germline V gene (reference sequence). The CDR3 has 13 amino acids. Trimming took 0 bases from V and 5 from J, leaving 10 bases between them. This chain's CDR3 is CAWSVLGLETQYF. CDR3 DNA: TGTGCCTGGAGTGTACTAGGCCTGGAGACCCAGTACTTC.

A remark on this clone: An end of the junction does not agree with germline; a read error may underlie this. The rearrangement joins TRBV14 to TRBJ2-7, with TRBD1 as a possible D gene (6 bases). CDR3 length: 12 residues. The germline gives CDR1 SGHDN, CDR2 FVKESK. The CDR3 DNA reads TGTGCCAGCAGCCATCAGATCCGGGACATAGAATTC. The encoded protein is CASSHQIRDIEF.

V and J are TRBV7-9 and TRBJ2-5, with D maybe TRBD1 (6 bases). CDR1 SEHNR and CDR2 FQNEAQ come from the germline V gene (reference sequence). V was cut by 5 bases and J by 1 base, with 11 bases left in between. The CDR3 loop spans 14 amino acids. The CDR3 loop reads CASSKRDIQETQYF. The CDR3, as DNA: TGTGCCAGCAGCAAGAGGGACATCCAAGAGACCCAGTACTTC.

This chain joins TRBV28 and TRBJ1-2; tentative D call: TRBD1 (5 bases). The CDR3 sequence is 13 residues long. The germline gives CDR1 MDHEN, CDR2 SYDVKM. V was clipped by 2 bases and J by 3 bases, with 7 bases between them. As DNA, the CDR3 is TGTGCCAGCAGTTTAGCACAGGACTATGGCTACACCTTC. Translating gives CASSLAQDYGYTF.

This chain links TRBV9 with TRBJ2-5; 7 bases map to TRBD1. V was clipped by 0 bases and J by 2 bases; unmatched bases: 7. Germline assignment: CDR1 SGDLS and CDR2 YYNGEE. The CDR3 covers 16 residues. CDR3 amino acids: CASSVAGTVFQETQYF. DNA for the CDR3: TGTGCCAGCAGCGTAGCGGGGACAGTTTTTCAAGAGACCCAGTACTTC.

The V gene is TRBV19, the J gene TRBJ1-2; possibly TRBD1 for D (6 bases). Germline V gene sequence: CDR1 LNHDA, CDR2 SQIVND (reference sequence). The ends were cut back, 5 bases at V and 0 bases at J, with 10 bases in the middle. The CDR3 length is 14 residues. The CDR3 sequence is CASSFDRPNYGYTF. Here the CDR3 DNA reads TGTGCCAGTAGTTTCGACAGGCCTAACTATGGCTACACCTTC. Variable domain in full (rest from reference TRBV19 and TRBJ1-2): DGGITQSPKYLFRKEGQNVTLSCEQNLNHDAMYWYRQDPGQGLRLIYYSQIVNDFQKGDIAEGYSVSREKKESFPLTVTSAQKNPTAFYLCASSFDRPNYGYTFGSGTRLTVV.

This chain links TRBV7-2 with TRBJ2-7, with D uncertain. The germline gives CDR1 SGHTA, CDR2 FQGNSA. The CDR3 is 16 amino acids. Trimming cost V 1 base and J 2 bases, with 15 bases left between them. CDR3 nucleotide sequence: TGTGCCAGCAGCTTAGGAACCGTCCCTCGGACCTACGAGCAGTACTTC. This translates into CASSLGTVPRTYEQYF.

The CDR3 region is CASSLDLLSSYNEQFF. CDR3 coding DNA: TGTGCCAGCAGCTTAGACCTTCTTAGCTCCTACAATGAGCAGTTCTTC. The chain has TRBV11-2 and TRBJ2-1; no clear D gene. The germline gives CDR1 SGHAT, CDR2 FQNNGV. Trimming pared 0 bases from V and 0 bases from J, leaving 9 bases between. This CDR3 contains 16 residues.

J is TRBJ1-5 and V is TRBV18, with D possibly being TRBD1 (5 bases). The germline gives CDR1 KGHSH, CDR2 LQKENI. With 6 bases removed from V and 4 bases from J, the gap between germline ends came to 13 bases. The CDR3 runs 14 residues. The CDR3 nucleotides read TGTGCCAGCTCCCCCGGAGGGGTAAATCAGCCCCAGCATTTT. Residues: CASSPGGVNQPQHF.

This sequence joins TRBV13 and TRBJ2-2; D is uncertain. Trimming removed 5 bases from V and 3 bases from J, with 4 bases in between. Germline-derived CDR1 and CDR2 are PRHDT and FYEKMQ (reference sequence). The CDR3 runs to 12 residues. The CDR3 spells CASSTYTGELFF. Here the CDR3 DNA reads TGTGCCAGCAGCACCTACACCGGGGAGCTGTTTTTT.

The V call is TRBV7-2, the J call TRBJ2-7; 13 nucleotides agree with TRBD2. Germline V lookup: CDR1 SGHTA, CDR2 FQGNSA. This CDR3 is built from 15 residues. The V segment lost 7 bases and the J segment 5 bases; nucleotides outside the gene matches: 8. CDR3 in amino acids: CASTPTSGRFHEQYF. CDR3 DNA sequence: TGTGCCAGCACCCCGACTAGCGGGAGGTTCCACGAGCAGTACTTC.

This clone was detected only a few times. The chain couples TRBV6-5 to TRBJ2-3; 11 nucleotides align to TRBD2. The germline gives CDR1 MNHEY, CDR2 SVGAGI. This CDR3 is 15 amino acids long. The ends lost 6 bases at V and 4 bases at J; junction bases unmatched: 6. In DNA form, the CDR3 reads TGTGCCAGCAGCCGTAGCGGGGGGGCCCCAGATACGCAGTATTTT. Its protein product is CASSRSGGAPDTQYF.

This sequence joins TRBV7-6 and TRBJ2-7; 9 bases fit TRBD1. CDR3 size: 13 residues. The ends lost 5 bases at V and 3 bases at J; junction bases unmatched: 2. Per the germline V gene, CDR1 is SGHVS and CDR2 is FNYEAQ. CDR3 sequence reads: CASSPDRGYEQYF. Written as DNA, the CDR3 is TGTGCCAGCAGCCCGGACAGGGGCTACGAGCAGTACTTC.

This rearrangement joins TRBV6-6 to TRBJ2-5, with 8 bases fitting TRBD2. Germline lookup yields CDR1 MNHNY and CDR2 SVGAGI (reference sequence). This CDR3 contains 12 residues. J gave up 5 bases and V 8 bases, and 4 bases lay outside the gene matches. CDR3 sequence (DNA): TGTGCCAGCTCGGGAGGGTGGGAGACCCAGTACTTC. This gives the protein CASSGGWETQYF.